This TCR beta chain was profiled in a study of blood T cells in healthy people across ages. In the study overall: Using template switching, researchers captured about one barcoded beta molecule for each two T cells.

The CDR3 loop spans 15 amino acids. CDR1 and CDR2 from the germline V gene are SNHLY and FYNNEI. Trimming pared 8 bases from V and 0 bases from J, leaving 15 bases between. The authors ran a second PCR of 7 to 11 cycles using a sample-barcoded 5' primer and a J-beta primer mix. From each sample, at least 2.5 million paired-end reads containing CDR3 were obtained. A single record per CDR3 protein comes from TCRdb applying MiXCR to the 5' RACE reads. Among about 1 million distinct CDR3 sequences listed, 35% to 50% were seen once. Concerning this clonotype itself: Its specificity is unknown.

The study, taken as a whole, reports: Per million T cells, the diversity of TCR beta decreased roughly linearly as age advanced.

The chain couples TRBV2 to TRBJ2-3; D not certain. The sequenced sample was blood. The source of this sequence is a woman aged 55 to 70 in good health. The CDR3 nucleotides read TGTGCCAGCCTTCAGGCAGGAGCTAGCACAGATACGCAGTATTTT. This sequence encodes CASLQAGASTDTQYF.